This note documents a single T cell receptor beta chain sequence. As yet, its antigen is unknown. The DNA input per sorted-subset replicate PCR was 200 ng, corresponding to 30,000 or so T cell genomes. Assay used: immunoSEQ multiplex PCR; TCRdb lists only in-frame clones, some missing. This sample has under 2,500,000 clones, with around 95% found just once. The data stem from a study of shared clonotypes between healthy human individuals. Germline assignment: CDR1 SNHLY and CDR2 FYNNEI. The V end was cut by 7 bases, the J end by 1 base, with 11 bases between. The CDR3 is 14 residues long. There were only Caucasian adults among the donors, and all lived in Nashville, Tennessee. Study-level points and caveats: Clonotypes not shared had lower generation probabilities than those common to all four donors.

Sequences were obtained from naive CD4+ T cells sorted from blood. Subset in this sample: CD45RA+ positively selected. The source is a man aged 18-30 years in good health. This chain connects TRBV2 to TRBJ2-4, with no clear D. CDR3 sequence (DNA): TGTGCCAGCAAGGTACTGGGGGCCAAAAACATTCAGTACTTC. As protein: CASKVLGAKNIQYF.